The 31 T cell receptor beta chains presented below share a single source sample, sequenced in a study of shared clonotypes between healthy human individuals. Method: immunoSEQ multiplex PCR; TCRdb's copy keeps in-frame clones and lacks some. The data show about 480,000 clones, 75% to 80% seen once. The specimen sequenced was PBMCs. The receptors were sampled from a woman aged 40-49 years in good health. Some clones in this sample may be carry-over from other donors' samples.

In the case of this clone: This same CDR3 is encoded by further DNA sequences in the sample. The V gene is TRBV6-4, the J gene TRBJ1-1; 7 nucleotides agree with TRBD1. V dropped 6 bases and J dropped 1; count of bases not matched to a gene: 2. Germline V CDR1 and CDR2: MRHNA, SNTAGT. CDR3 size: 13 residues. The CDR3 DNA follows: TGTGCCAGCAGCAGGACAGGGAACACTGAAGCTTTCTTT. Its translation is CASSRTGNTEAFF.

V usage is TRBV28 and J usage is TRBJ2-7; the match to TRBD2 covers 12 bases. From germline, CDR1 is MDHEN and CDR2 SYDVKM. After removal of 6 bases from V and 5 bases from J, the junction contained 5 bases not matched to a gene. CDR3 length: 14 amino acids. The CDR3 DNA follows: TGTGCCAGCAGCTGGACTAGCGGGACCCACGAGCAGTACTTC. It specifies CASSWTSGTHEQYF.

The V and J genes are TRBV19 and TRBJ1-2, with a tentative D call TRBD1 (6 bases). This CDR3 comprises 15 residues. Trimming cost V 6 bases and J 6 bases, with 20 bases left between them. In germline, CDR1 is LNHDA, CDR2 SQIVND (reference sequence). The CDR3 sequence is CASRNKGGAQDGYTF. The CDR3 bases are TGTGCCAGTAGGAATAAGGGGGGCGCCCAGGATGGCTACACCTTC.

The gene calls are TRBV5-1 and TRBJ2-1, with unresolved D. From germline, CDR1 is SGHRS and CDR2 YFSETQ. This CDR3 comprises 15 residues. Trimming took off 0 bases at V and 5 bases at J, with 12 bases between the two ends. Written as DNA, the CDR3 is TGCGCCAGCAGCTTGGGCCCCGGGCTCAACAATGAGCAGTTCTTC. Protein: CASSLGPGLNNEQFF.

The J gene is TRBJ2-1, the V gene TRBV10-2; 9 bases fit TRBD2. V dropped 7 bases and J dropped 4; count of bases not matched to a gene: 5. The CDR3 is made up of 14 amino acids. Germline lookup yields CDR1 WSHSY and CDR2 SAAADI. CDR3 in amino acids: CASTLAGNYNEQFF. CDR3 sequence (DNA): TGCGCCAGCACCCTAGCGGGGAATTACAATGAGCAGTTCTTC.

The chain uses TRBV4-2 and TRBJ2-1; D could derive from TRBD1 or TRBD2 (5 bases each). Germline CDR1 and CDR2: LGHNA and YNFKEQ. This CDR3 has 19 amino acids. Trimming shortened V by 0 bases and J by 8 bases, and 26 bases separated the two germline ends. CDR3 amino acids: CASSQDTAQGAGVRHEQFF. The DNA of the CDR3 is TGTGCCAGCAGCCAAGATACGGCCCAGGGAGCCGGAGTGAGGCATGAGCAGTTCTTC.

This clone is a singleton in its sample. This chain connects TRBV25-1 to TRBJ1-2; no definite D call. The CDR3 spans 11 residues. The V end was cut by 5 bases, the J end by 4 bases, with 5 bases between. Germline V gene lookup returns CDR1 MGHDK and CDR2 SYGVNS. DNA of the CDR3: TGTGCCAGCAGTTCCAGCTATGGCTACACCTTC. This sequence encodes CASSSSYGYTF.

This clone was observed a few times. The J gene is TRBJ1-1, the V gene TRBV4-3, with D maybe TRBD1 (5 bases). There are 14 residues in the CDR3. Per the germline V gene, CDR1 is LGHNA and CDR2 is YSLEER. Trimming pared 3 bases from V and 3 bases from J, leaving 11 bases between. The DNA for the CDR3 is TGCGCCAGCAGCCAGAGGGCGGGGGACACTGAAGCTTTCTTT. Amino acids: CASSQRAGDTEAFF.

V and J are TRBV4-1 and TRBJ2-1; no clear D. V was pared by 0 bases and J by 2 bases, with 14 bases between. From germline, CDR1 is MGHRA and CDR2 YSYEKL. The length of the CDR3 is 17 residues. The CDR3 coding sequence is TGCGCCAGCAGCCAAGAAAACCAGCCGTTCACCTACAATGAGCAGTTCTTC. It translates to CASSQENQPFTYNEQFF.

The chain couples TRBV5-1 to TRBJ1-3; D is uncertain. There are 13 residues in the CDR3. The germline V gene encodes CDR1 SGHRS and CDR2 YFSETQ. With 4 bases removed from V and 3 bases from J, the gap between germline ends came to 8 bases. The CDR3 loop reads CASSAEDGNTIYF. CDR3 coding DNA: TGCGCCAGCAGCGCGGAAGATGGAAACACCATATATTTT.

The V call is TRBV18, the J call TRBJ2-1, with 10 bases that match TRBD1. The junction had 11 bases not matched to a gene; V was cut back by 6 bases and J by 6 bases. Per the germline V gene, CDR1 is KGHSH and CDR2 is LQKENI. The CDR3 runs 16 residues. DNA of the CDR3: TGTGCCAGCTCCTACGACAGGGGGCAAGGTAGCAATGAGCAGTTCTTC. Its translation is CASSYDRGQGSNEQFF.

V is TRBV5-1 and J is TRBJ2-5; weak D call: TRBD1 (5 bases). CDR3 size: 16 residues. Germline lookup yields CDR1 SGHRS and CDR2 YFSETQ. The ends were cut back, 2 bases at V and 1 base at J, with 15 bases in the middle. The CDR3 DNA follows: TGCGCCAGCAGCTTATTGTCCAGGGCGTTCCAAGAGACCCAGTACTTC. It is translated as CASSLLSRAFQETQYF.

The chain joins TRBV7-2 to TRBJ1-5; no firm D call. Germline assignment: CDR1 SGHTA and CDR2 FQGNSA. This CDR3 has 12 amino acids. V lost 3 bases, J lost 5 bases, and 5 bases lay in between. Written as DNA, the CDR3 is TGTGCCAGCAGCTTCCCCGATCAGCCCCAGCATTTT. Protein product: CASSFPDQPQHF.

V usage is TRBV21-1 and J usage is TRBJ2-7; TRBD2, the D gene given by the table, was not confirmed from the DNA. TRBV21-1 is a documented pseudogene. There are 16 residues in the CDR3. CDR3 sequence (DNA): TGTGCCAGCAGCAAAAATCGCGGGAGTGGATCCTACGAGCAGTACTTC. It specifies CASSKNRGSGSYEQYF.

This rearrangement joins TRBV30 to TRBJ2-1, with D unclear. Germline V gives CDR1 GTSNPN, CDR2 SVGIG (reference sequence). Trimming removed 2 bases from V and 10 bases from J, with 9 bases in between. CDR3 size: 11 residues. The CDR3 here is CAWSRIPEQFF. CDR3 nucleotide sequence: TGTGCCTGGAGTCGGATACCGGAGCAGTTCTTC.

The chain carries TRBV5-1 and TRBJ2-6; TRBD1 aligns across 9 bases. The ends lost 4 bases at V and 3 bases at J; junction bases unmatched: 8. Germline loops: CDR1 SGHRS, CDR2 YFSETQ. This CDR3 has 17 residues. This CDR3 reads CASSGSTGGFGANVLTF. CDR3 sequence (DNA): TGCGCCAGCAGCGGTTCGACAGGGGGTTTTGGGGCCAACGTCCTGACTTTC. Complete variable domain (other parts from reference TRBV5-1 and TRBJ2-6): KAGVTQTPRYLIKTRGQQVTLSCSPISGHRSVSWYQQTPGQGLQFLFEYFSETQRNKGNFPGRFSGRQFSNSRSEMNVSTLELGDSALYLCASSGSTGGFGANVLTFGAGSRLTVL.

The V and J genes are TRBV11-2 and TRBJ2-5; TRBD2 is a possible D gene (6 bases). Trimming left V 2 bases short and J 1 base short, with 11 bases between. From germline, CDR1 is SGHAT and CDR2 FQNNGV. The CDR3 is 15 amino acids. The CDR3 DNA reads TGTGCCAGCAGCTTAACGGGACTCAGCCAAGAGACCCAGTACTTC. Its protein product is CASSLTGLSQETQYF.

The chain is built from TRBV11-1 and TRBJ2-1; D ambiguous. The germline V gene encodes CDR1 SGHAT and CDR2 FQDESV (reference sequence). There are 12 residues in the CDR3. Deletions cut 6 bases from V and 9 bases from J, with 12 bases between. The CDR3 sequence: CASRKAGFEQFF. CDR3 in DNA: TGTGCCAGCAGGAAAGCAGGTTTTGAGCAGTTCTTC.

The chain is built from TRBV19 and TRBJ1-1; D possibly corresponds to TRBD1 (5 bases). This CDR3 has 16 residues. Germline V lookup: CDR1 LNHDA, CDR2 SQIVND (reference sequence). V was cut by 6 bases and J by 0 bases, with 17 bases left in between. As DNA, the CDR3 is TGTGCCAGTAGAGGGACTTTACAGGTAATGAACACTGAAGCTTTCTTT. Its protein product is CASRGTLQVMNTEAFF.

V and J are TRBV6-4 and TRBJ2-2; D unclear. V lost 8 bases, J lost 0 bases, and 13 bases lay in between. The CDR3 covers 15 residues. Germline V gene data show CDR1 as MRHNA and CDR2 as SNTAGT. CDR3 sequence (DNA): TGTGCCAGCCGGCGGAGCCTCTCGAACACCGGGGAGCTGTTTTTT. Translating it yields CASRRSLSNTGELFF.

The J gene is TRBJ2-7, the V gene TRBV28; no definite D call. The CDR3 totals 14 residues. V was pared by 6 bases and J by 0 bases, with 12 bases between. The germline V gene encodes CDR1 MDHEN and CDR2 SYDVKM. The CDR3 spells CASRRTPSSYEQYF. The CDR3, as DNA: TGTGCCAGCAGGCGGACGCCCAGCTCCTACGAGCAGTACTTC.

The chain carries TRBV4-1 and TRBJ2-1, with D possibly matching TRBD1 (8 bases). Between the trimmed V and J ends, which lost 4 bases and 5 bases, there was a span of 18 bases. Germline V gene data show CDR1 as MGHRA and CDR2 as YSYEKL. The CDR3 loop spans 16 amino acids. CDR3 amino acids: CASSPRGLAVNNEQFF. CDR3 bases: TGCGCCAGCAGCCCCAGGGGGCTAGCGGTTAACAATGAGCAGTTCTTC.

This chain joins TRBV6-6 and TRBJ2-7; D may be TRBD1 (6 bases). CDR3 length equals 14 residues. Trimming removed 3 bases from V and 2 bases from J, with 11 bases in between. CDR1 and CDR2 from the germline V gene are MNHNY and SVGAGI (reference sequence). CDR3 in amino acids: CASSYHRVPYEQYF. The CDR3 DNA reads as TGTGCCAGCAGTTATCACAGGGTCCCCTACGAGCAGTACTTC.

Note on this clone: This likely reflects a read error, since a far larger clone is one base away. The chain has TRBV7-9 and TRBJ1-1; 7 nucleotides align to TRBD1. Germline assignment: CDR1 SEHNR and CDR2 FQNEAQ (reference sequence). There are 13 residues in the CDR3. The junction had 9 bases not matched to a gene; V was cut back by 5 bases and J by 9 bases. The CDR3: CASSGLGTDKAFF. In nucleotides, the CDR3 is TGTGCCAGCAGCGGATTAGGGACAGATAAAGCTTTCTTT.

The chain carries TRBV27 and TRBJ2-6; either TRBD1 or TRBD2 may fit D (5 bases each). Trimming shortened V by 6 bases and J by 0 bases, and 18 bases separated the two germline ends. Germline lookup yields CDR1 MNHEY and CDR2 SMNVEV (reference sequence). CDR3 length: 18 amino acids. The CDR3 sequence is CASSRFRDVYSGANVLTF. The DNA of the CDR3 is TGTGCCAGCAGCAGGTTCCGGGACGTATACTCTGGGGCCAACGTCCTGACTTTC.

The table lists this clone with a few counts. Other DNA sequences in this specimen translate into the identical CDR3. The chain combines TRBV6-4 with TRBJ2-3, with 9 bases identical to TRBD2. In germline, CDR1 is MRHNA, CDR2 SNTAGT. This CDR3 has 16 residues. Germline trimming cut 2 bases from V and 2 bases from J; bases unmatched to any gene: 5. The CDR3 region is CASSDVAGGSTDTQYF. CDR3 nucleotides: TGTGCCAGCAGTGACGTGGCGGGAGGGTCCACAGATACGCAGTATTTT.

The genes are TRBV28 and TRBJ2-5; D is ambiguous. The V end was cut by 5 bases, the J end by 6 bases, with 16 bases between. Germline assignment: CDR1 MDHEN and CDR2 SYDVKM. This CDR3 has 14 residues. The CDR3 region has the DNA TGTGCCAGCAGTCCGGACGGAGTGGCGAAGACCCAGTACTTC. Residues: CASSPDGVAKTQYF.

This clone was recorded a few times. The V call is TRBV13, the J call TRBJ1-1; no firm D call. Germline V lookup: CDR1 PRHDT, CDR2 FYEKMQ (reference sequence). The CDR3 is made up of 13 amino acids. V was pared by 4 bases and J by 8 bases, with 14 bases between. DNA of the CDR3: TGTGCCAGCAGCTCCCGATCAGCCAAGGAAGCTTTCTTT. Translation gives CASSSRSAKEAFF.

This clone was picked up one time. The rearrangement joins TRBV11-3 to TRBJ2-1; the match to TRBD2 covers 7 bases. V gave up 5 bases and J gave up 8 bases; unmatched junction bases: 15. From germline, CDR1 is SGHNT and CDR2 YENEEA. The CDR3 consists of 16 residues. In DNA, the CDR3 is TGTGCCAGCAGCCCGCGACCGGGCGGGAGTAGCGATGAGCAGTTCTTC. This codes for CASSPRPGGSSDEQFF.

The rearrangement joins TRBV5-1 to TRBJ1-1, with unresolved D. This CDR3 is 13 amino acids long. V lost 0 bases to trimming and J lost 4 bases, with 7 bases between them. The germline V gene has CDR1 SGHRS and CDR2 YFSETQ. The CDR3 DNA reads TGCGCCAGCAGCTTGGGTGCTACCACTGAAGCTTTCTTT. This gives the protein CASSLGATTEAFF.

The V call is TRBV6-1, the J call TRBJ1-1; TRBD1 aligns across 10 bases. CDR3 size: 15 residues. Trimming at V came to 5 bases and at J to 4 bases, leaving 7 bases not matched to a gene. Germline V gene sequence: CDR1 MNHNS, CDR2 SASEGT. In DNA, the CDR3 is TGTGCCAGCAGTAAGGGGACAGGGGAAGGCACTGAAGCTTTCTTT. Translating it yields CASSKGTGEGTEAFF.